The 7 T cell receptor beta chains presented below share a single source sample, sequenced in a study of blood T cell repertoires in COVID-19. Assay used: immunoSEQ multiplex PCR; TCRdb lists only in-frame clones, some missing. The repertoire holds hundreds of thousands of clones, with around 83% as singletons. The specimen was PBMCs or T cells enriched from blood (not recorded which). The source is a man between 40 and 49 years old who had been exposed to COVID-19.

This chain joins TRBV3-1 (or the pseudogene TRBV3-2) and TRBJ1-2; D is uncertain. This CDR3 contains 15 residues. Trimming stripped 0 bases from V and 4 bases from J, with 12 bases between. Germline V CDR1 and CDR2: LGHDT, YNNKEL (reference sequence). CDR3 in amino acids: CASSQDLNSRYGYTF. CDR3 nucleotide sequence: TGTGCCAGCAGCCAAGATCTGAACAGCCGCTATGGCTACACCTTC.

This clone was found a few times. This chain uses TRBV7-9 with TRBJ2-3, with 8 bases aligning to TRBD2. Losses at the gene ends were 1 base for V and 3 bases for J; bases not matched to a gene: 3. The CDR3 has 15 residues. Germline loops: CDR1 SEHNR, CDR2 FQNEAQ (reference sequence). In DNA form, the CDR3 reads TGTGCCAGCAGCTTAGAGGGGACTAGAACAGATACGCAGTATTTT. Translation gives CASSLEGTRTDTQYF.

The V gene is TRBV5-1, the J gene TRBJ2-2; the D is unclear. There are 16 residues in the CDR3. Germline-derived CDR1 and CDR2 are SGHRS and YFSETQ. Trimming cost V 5 bases and J 0 bases, with 14 bases left between them. CDR3 coding DNA: TGCGCCAGCAGATCTACTACGCTATCGAACACCGGGGAGCTGTTTTTT. This sequence encodes CASRSTTLSNTGELFF.

This chain joins TRBV7-9 and TRBJ2-1; TRBD2 matches at 8 bases. Losses at the gene ends were 3 bases for V and 8 bases for J; bases not matched to a gene: 6. The CDR3 covers 14 residues. The germline gives CDR1 SEHNR, CDR2 FQNEAQ (reference sequence). CDR3 coding DNA: TGTGCCAGCAGCTTGTCCGGGAGGGCCGATGAGCAGTTCTTC. Amino acid sequence: CASSLSGRADEQFF.

The V gene is TRBV18, the J gene TRBJ2-3; D may be TRBD2 (5 bases). Trimming removed 6 bases from V and 6 bases from J, with 19 bases in between. This CDR3 is built from 15 residues. The germline V gene has CDR1 KGHSH and CDR2 LQKENI. CDR3 loop: CASSEEVGIFDTQYF. The CDR3 DNA reads TGTGCCAGCTCTGAGGAGGTCGGTATTTTCGATACGCAGTATTTT. The whole variable domain, filled in from reference TRBV18 and TRBJ2-3, reads NAGVMQNPRHLVRRRGQEARLRCSPMKGHSHVYWYRQLPEEGLKFMVYLQKENIIDESGMPKERFSAEFPKEGPSILRIQQVVRGDSAAYFCASSEEVGIFDTQYFGPGTRLTVL.

The rearrangement joins TRBV12-3 or TRBV12-4 to TRBJ2-5; D possibly corresponds to TRBD2 (6 bases). The CDR3 length is 13 residues. The germline V and J ends were trimmed by 6 bases and 5 bases, with 13 bases remaining between them. The CDR3 spells CASRPTGVETQYF. CDR3 sequence (DNA): TGTGCCAGCAGGCCGACGGGGGTTGAGACCCAGTACTTC.

The chain joins TRBV7-3 to TRBJ1-2; TRBD1 matches 8 bases. This CDR3 contains 13 residues. Germline V lookup: CDR1 SGHTA, CDR2 FQGTGA. V lost 5 bases and J lost 5; bases outside the gene matches: 4. The chain's CDR3 is CASSKDRDYGYTF. The CDR3 DNA reads TGTGCCAGCAGCAAGGACAGGGATTATGGCTACACCTTC.